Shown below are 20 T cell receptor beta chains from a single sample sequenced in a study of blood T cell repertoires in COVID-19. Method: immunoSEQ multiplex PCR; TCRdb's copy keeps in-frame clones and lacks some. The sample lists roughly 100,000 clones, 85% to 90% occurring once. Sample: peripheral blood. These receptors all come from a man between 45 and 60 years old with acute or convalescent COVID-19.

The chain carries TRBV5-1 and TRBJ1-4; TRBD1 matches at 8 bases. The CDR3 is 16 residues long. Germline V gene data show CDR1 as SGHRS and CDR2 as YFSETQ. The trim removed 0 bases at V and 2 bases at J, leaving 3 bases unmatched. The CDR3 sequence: CASSLDRGTTNEKLFF. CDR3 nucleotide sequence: TGCGCCAGCAGCTTGGACAGGGGGACGACTAATGAAAAACTGTTTTTT. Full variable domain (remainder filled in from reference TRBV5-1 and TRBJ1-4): KAGVTQTPRYLIKTRGQQVTLSCSPISGHRSVSWYQQTPGQGLQFLFEYFSETQRNKGNFPGRFSGRQFSNSRSEMNVSTLELGDSALYLCASSLDRGTTNEKLFFGSGTQLSVL.

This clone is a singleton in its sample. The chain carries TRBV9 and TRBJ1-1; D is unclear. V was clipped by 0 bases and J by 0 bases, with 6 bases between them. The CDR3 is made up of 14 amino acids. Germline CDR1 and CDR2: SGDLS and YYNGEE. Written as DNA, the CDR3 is TGTGCCAGCAGCGTAGTACAAGTGAACACTGAAGCTTTCTTT. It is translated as CASSVVQVNTEAFF. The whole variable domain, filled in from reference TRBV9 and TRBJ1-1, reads DSGVTQTPKHLITATGQRVTLRCSPRSGDLSVYWYQQSLDQGLQFLIQYYNGEERAKGNILERFSAQQFPDLHSELNLSSLELGDSALYFCASSVVQVNTEAFFGQGTRLTVV.

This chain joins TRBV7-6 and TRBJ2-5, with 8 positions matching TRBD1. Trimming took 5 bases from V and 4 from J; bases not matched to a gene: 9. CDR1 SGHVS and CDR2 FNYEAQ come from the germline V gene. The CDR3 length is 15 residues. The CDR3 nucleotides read TGTGCCAGCAGCCCAGACAGGGGAGAAGGAGAGACCCAGTACTTC. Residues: CASSPDRGEGETQYF.

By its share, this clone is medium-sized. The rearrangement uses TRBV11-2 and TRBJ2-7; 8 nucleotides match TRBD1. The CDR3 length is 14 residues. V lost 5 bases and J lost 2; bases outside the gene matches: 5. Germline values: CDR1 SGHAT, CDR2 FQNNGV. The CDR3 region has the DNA TGTGCCAGCAGCGGAGACAGGGGACCCTACGAGCAGTACTTC. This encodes CASSGDRGPYEQYF. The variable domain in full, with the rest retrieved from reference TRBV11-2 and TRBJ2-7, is EAGVAQSPRYKIIEKRQSVAFWCNPISGHATLYWYQQILGQGPKLLIQFQNNGVVDDSQLPKDRFSAERLKGVDSTLKIQPAKLEDSAVYLCASSGDRGPYEQYFGPGTRLTVT.

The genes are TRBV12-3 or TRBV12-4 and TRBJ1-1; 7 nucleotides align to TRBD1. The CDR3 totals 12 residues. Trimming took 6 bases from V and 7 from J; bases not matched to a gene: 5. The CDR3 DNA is TGTGCCAGCAGCTCGGGACAGTTTGAAGCTTTCTTT. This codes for CASSSGQFEAFF.

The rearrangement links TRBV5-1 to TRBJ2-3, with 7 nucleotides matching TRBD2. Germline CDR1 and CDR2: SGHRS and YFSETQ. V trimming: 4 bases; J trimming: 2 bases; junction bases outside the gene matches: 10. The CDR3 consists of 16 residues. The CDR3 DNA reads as TGCGCCAGCAGCCCCCCCTTTCGGGAGGACACAGATACGCAGTATTTT. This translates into CASSPPFREDTDTQYF.

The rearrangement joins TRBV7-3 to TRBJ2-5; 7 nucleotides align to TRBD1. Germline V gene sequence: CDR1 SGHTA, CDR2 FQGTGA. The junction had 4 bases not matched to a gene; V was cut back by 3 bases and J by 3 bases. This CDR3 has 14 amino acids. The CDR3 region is CASSFSGTEETQYF. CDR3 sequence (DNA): TGTGCCAGCAGCTTCTCCGGGACAGAAGAGACCCAGTACTTC.

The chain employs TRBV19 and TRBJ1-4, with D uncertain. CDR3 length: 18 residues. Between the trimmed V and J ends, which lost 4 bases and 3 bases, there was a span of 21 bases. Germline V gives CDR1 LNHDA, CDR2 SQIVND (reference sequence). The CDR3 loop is CASSTEIGRPAANEKLFF. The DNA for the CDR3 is TGTGCCAGTAGTACCGAAATAGGAAGGCCCGCGGCTAATGAAAAACTGTTTTTT.

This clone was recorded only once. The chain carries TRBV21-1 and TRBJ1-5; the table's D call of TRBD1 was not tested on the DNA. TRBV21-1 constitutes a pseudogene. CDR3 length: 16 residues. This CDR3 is CASSKVRTGGNQPQHF. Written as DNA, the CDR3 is TGTGCCAGCAGCAAAGTTAGGACAGGGGGGAATCAGCCCCAGCATTTT.

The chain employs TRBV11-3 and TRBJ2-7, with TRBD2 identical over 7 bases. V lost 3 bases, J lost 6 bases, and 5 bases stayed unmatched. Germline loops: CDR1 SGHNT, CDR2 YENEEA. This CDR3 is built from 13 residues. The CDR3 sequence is CASSFSREGEQYF. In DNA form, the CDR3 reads TGTGCCAGCAGCTTCTCGAGGGAGGGCGAGCAGTACTTC.

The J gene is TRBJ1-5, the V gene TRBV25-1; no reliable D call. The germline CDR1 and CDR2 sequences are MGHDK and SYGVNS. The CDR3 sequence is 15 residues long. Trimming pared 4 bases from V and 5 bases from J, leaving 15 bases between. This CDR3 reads CASSAPGGPDQPQHF. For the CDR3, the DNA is TGTGCCAGCAGTGCCCCGGGAGGCCCCGATCAGCCCCAGCATTTT. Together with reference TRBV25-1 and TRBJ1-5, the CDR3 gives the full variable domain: EADIYQTPRYLVIGTGKKITLECSQTMGHDKMYWYQQDPGMELHLIHYSYGVNSTEKGDLSSESTVSRIRTEHFPLTLESARPSHTSQYLCASSAPGGPDQPQHFGDGTRLSIL.

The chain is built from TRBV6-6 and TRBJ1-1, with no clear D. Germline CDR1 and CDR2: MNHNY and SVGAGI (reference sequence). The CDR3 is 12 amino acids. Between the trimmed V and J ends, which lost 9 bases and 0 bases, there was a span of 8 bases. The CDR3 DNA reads TGTGCCAGTTCCAGGATGAACACTGAAGCTTTCTTT. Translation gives CASSRMNTEAFF.

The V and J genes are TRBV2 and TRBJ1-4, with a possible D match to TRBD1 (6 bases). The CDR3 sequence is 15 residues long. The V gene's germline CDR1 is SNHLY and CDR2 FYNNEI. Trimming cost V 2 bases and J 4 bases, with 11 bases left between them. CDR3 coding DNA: TGTGCCAGCAGTGAACAGGGCAGGGGTAATGAAAAACTGTTTTTT. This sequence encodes CASSEQGRGNEKLFF. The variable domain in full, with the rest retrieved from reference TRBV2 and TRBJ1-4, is EPEVTQTPSHQVTQMGQEVILRCVPISNHLYFYWYRQILGQKVEFLVSFYNNEISEKSEIFDDQFSVERPDGSNFTLKIRSTKLEDSAMYFCASSEQGRGNEKLFFGSGTQLSVL.

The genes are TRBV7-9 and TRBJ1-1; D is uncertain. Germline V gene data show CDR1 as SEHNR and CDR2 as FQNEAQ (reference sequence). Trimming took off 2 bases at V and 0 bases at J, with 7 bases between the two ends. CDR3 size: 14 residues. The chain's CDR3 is CASSLSRLNTEAFF. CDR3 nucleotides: TGTGCCAGCAGCTTAAGTCGGTTGAACACTGAAGCTTTCTTT.

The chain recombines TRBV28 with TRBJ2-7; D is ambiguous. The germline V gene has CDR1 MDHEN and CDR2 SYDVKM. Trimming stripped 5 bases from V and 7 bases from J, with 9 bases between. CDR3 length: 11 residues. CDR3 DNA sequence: TGTGCCAGCAGTCCACAGACAGAGCAGTACTTC. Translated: CASSPQTEQYF. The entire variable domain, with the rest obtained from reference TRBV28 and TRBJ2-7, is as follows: DVKVTQSSRYLVKRTGEKVFLECVQDMDHENMFWYRQDPGLGLRLIYFSYDVKMKEKGDIPEGYSVSREKKERFSLILESASTNQTSMYLCASSPQTEQYFGPGTRLTVT.

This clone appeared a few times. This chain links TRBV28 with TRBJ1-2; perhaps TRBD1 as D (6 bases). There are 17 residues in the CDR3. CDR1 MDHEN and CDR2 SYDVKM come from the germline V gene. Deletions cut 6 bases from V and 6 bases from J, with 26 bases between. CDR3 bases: TGTGCCAGCAGCTCCTACAGGGATGGAGCCTCTAGAAATGGCTACACCTTC. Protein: CASSSYRDGASRNGYTF.

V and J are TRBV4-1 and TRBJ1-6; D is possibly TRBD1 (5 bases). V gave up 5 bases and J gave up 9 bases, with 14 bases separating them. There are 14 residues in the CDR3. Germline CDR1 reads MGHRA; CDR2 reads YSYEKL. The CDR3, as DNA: TGCGCCAGCAGCTTGGGGGTCGGGGGTTCACCCCTCCACTTT. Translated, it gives CASSLGVGGSPLHF.

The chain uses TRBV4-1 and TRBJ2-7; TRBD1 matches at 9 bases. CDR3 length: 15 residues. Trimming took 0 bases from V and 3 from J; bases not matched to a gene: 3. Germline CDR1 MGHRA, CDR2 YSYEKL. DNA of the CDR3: TGCGCCAGCAGCCAAGAGACAGGGGGTTTCTACGAGCAGTACTTC. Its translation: CASSQETGGFYEQYF.

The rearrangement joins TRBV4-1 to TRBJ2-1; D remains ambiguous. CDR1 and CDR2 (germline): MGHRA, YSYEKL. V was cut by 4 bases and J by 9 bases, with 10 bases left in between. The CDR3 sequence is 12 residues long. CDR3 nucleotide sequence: TGCGCCAGCAGCCCCCCGGGTACTGAGCAGTTCTTC. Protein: CASSPPGTEQFF.

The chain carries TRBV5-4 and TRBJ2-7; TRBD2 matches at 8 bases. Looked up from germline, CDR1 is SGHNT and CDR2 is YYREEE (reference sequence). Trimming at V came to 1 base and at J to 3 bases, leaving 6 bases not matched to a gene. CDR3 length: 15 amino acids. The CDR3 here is CASSLRPSGFYEQYF. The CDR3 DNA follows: TGTGCCAGCAGCTTGAGGCCTAGCGGGTTCTACGAGCAGTACTTC.